This T cell receptor (beta chain) was obtained from a study of T cell responses to AZD1222 COVID-19 vaccine. Some clones are missing from TCRdb's copy, which holds only in-frame ones; the method was immunoSEQ multiplex PCR. The sample yields roughly 100,000 clones, about 90% seen once. Germline V gene lookup returns CDR1 SGHRS and CDR2 YFSETQ. V lost 2 bases and J lost 2; bases outside the gene matches: 6. The CDR3 length is 17 residues. General study findings and limits: Females outnumbered males among donors, who were mostly white British; clonal diversity was possibly underestimated. Spike-wide vaccine-associated CD4 TCRs dominated at 160-218 and 743-854. In the spike-specific TCR repertoire, nearly half reportedly target unmutated variant regions.

This clone was seen more than once but under ten times. Antigen: not known. This specimen was peripheral blood, taken on day 0 of AZD1222 vaccination. The V gene is TRBV5-1, the J gene TRBJ2-1; 11 positions match TRBD2. The sequence was collected from an adult in good health. CDR3 loop: CASSFIAGGPTYNEQFF. The CDR3 DNA is TGCGCCAGCAGCTTCATAGCGGGGGGGCCCACCTACAATGAGCAGTTCTTC.